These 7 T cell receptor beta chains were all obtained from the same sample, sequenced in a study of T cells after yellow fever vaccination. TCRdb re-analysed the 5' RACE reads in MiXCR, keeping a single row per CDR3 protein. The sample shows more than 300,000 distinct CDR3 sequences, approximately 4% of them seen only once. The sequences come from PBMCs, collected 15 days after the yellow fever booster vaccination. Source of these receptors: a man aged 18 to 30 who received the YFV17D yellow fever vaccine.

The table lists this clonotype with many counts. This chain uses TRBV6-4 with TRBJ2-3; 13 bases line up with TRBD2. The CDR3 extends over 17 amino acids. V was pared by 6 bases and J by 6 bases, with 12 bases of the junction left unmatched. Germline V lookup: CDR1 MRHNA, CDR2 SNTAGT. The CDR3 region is CASSPATSGGGADTQYF. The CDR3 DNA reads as TGTGCCAGCAGCCCAGCCACTAGCGGGGGGGGAGCCGATACGCAGTATTTT.

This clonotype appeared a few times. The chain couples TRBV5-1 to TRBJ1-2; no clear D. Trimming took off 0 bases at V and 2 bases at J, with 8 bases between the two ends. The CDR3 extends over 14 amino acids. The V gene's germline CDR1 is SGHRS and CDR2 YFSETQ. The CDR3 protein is CASSLELRNYGYTF. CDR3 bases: TGCGCCAGCAGCTTGGAGTTACGGAACTATGGCTACACCTTC. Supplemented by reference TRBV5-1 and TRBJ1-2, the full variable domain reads KAGVTQTPRYLIKTRGQQVTLSCSPISGHRSVSWYQQTPGQGLQFLFEYFSETQRNKGNFPGRFSGRQFSNSRSEMNVSTLELGDSALYLCASSLELRNYGYTFGSGTRLTVV.

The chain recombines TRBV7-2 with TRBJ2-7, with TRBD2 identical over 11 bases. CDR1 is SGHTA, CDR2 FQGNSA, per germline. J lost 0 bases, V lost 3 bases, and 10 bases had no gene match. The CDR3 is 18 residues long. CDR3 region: CASSFTSGGPTSSYEQYF. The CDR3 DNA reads TGTGCCAGCAGCTTCACTAGCGGGGGACCAACCTCCTCCTACGAGCAGTACTTC.

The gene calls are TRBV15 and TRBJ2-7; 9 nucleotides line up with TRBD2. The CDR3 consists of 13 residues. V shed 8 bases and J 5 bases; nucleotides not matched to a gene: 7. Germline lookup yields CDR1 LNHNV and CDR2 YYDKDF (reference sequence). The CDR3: CATAGGGSNEQYF. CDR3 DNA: TGTGCCACCGCGGGGGGGGGTTCAAACGAGCAGTACTTC.

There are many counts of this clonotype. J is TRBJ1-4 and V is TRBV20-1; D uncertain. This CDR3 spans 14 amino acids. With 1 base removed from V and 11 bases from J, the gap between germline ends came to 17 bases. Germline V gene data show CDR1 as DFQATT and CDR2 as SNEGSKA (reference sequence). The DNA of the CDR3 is TGCAGTGCTAGAGTGCTTGCCTCAGAAGGGAAACTGTTTTTT. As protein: CSARVLASEGKLFF.

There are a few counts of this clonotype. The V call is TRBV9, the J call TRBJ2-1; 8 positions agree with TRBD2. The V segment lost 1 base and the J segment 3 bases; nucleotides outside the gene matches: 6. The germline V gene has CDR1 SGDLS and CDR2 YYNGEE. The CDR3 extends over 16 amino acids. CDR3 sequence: CASSVFGGGLYNEQFF. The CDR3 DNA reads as TGTGCCAGCAGCGTATTCGGGGGGGGTCTCTACAATGAGCAGTTCTTC.

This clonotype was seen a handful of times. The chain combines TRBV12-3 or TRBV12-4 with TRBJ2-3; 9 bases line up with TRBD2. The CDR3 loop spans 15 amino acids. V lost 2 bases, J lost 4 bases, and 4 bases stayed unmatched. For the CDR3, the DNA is TGTGCCAGCAGTTTATGGCGGGGGGGCCCAGATACGCAGTATTTT. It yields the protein CASSLWRGGPDTQYF.